Following are 4 T cell receptor beta chains from one sample sequenced in a study of T cells in Graves' hyperthyroidism and ophthalmopathy. RNA transcripts served as the template for amplifying TCR beta CDR3 regions. First-round RT-PCR targeting the TCR CDR3 was performed with the HTBI primer set. TCRdb re-called the multiplex PCR reads through MiXCR, storing one row per CDR3 protein. The sample carries about 620,000 distinct CDR3 sequences, 15% to 20% recorded once. The sequencing sample was made of blood. Receptor source: a woman in her twenties or thirties with Graves' hyperthyroidism.

The chain recombines TRBV5-4 with TRBJ1-1, with 8 bases fitting TRBD1. V shed 0 bases, J shed 2 bases, and the junction held 9 bases outside the gene matches. Per the germline V gene, CDR1 is SGHNT and CDR2 is YYREEE (reference sequence). This CDR3 has 17 amino acids. CDR3 bases: TGTGCCAGCAGCTTGGCCCAGGGGCCAGGGGGCAACACTGAAGCTTTCTTT. This sequence encodes CASSLAQGPGGNTEAFF.

Details on this clonotype: A much larger clone sits a single nucleotide away, making a read error possible. The rearrangement links TRBV12-3 or TRBV12-4 to TRBJ2-1, with 13 bases matching TRBD2. This CDR3 has 14 residues. CDR3 sequence (DNA): TGTGCCGGCAGCTTTACTAGCGGGGGGGTTGAGCAGTTCTTC. Translation gives CAGSFTSGGVEQFF.

This clonotype was counted between two and nine times. The CDR3 region has the DNA TGTGCCAGCAGCTCGGGACTAGCGGGAAAGGAGCAGTACTTC. It is translated as CASSSGLAGKEQYF. V gene TRBV13 combines with J gene TRBJ2-7; 13 nucleotides match TRBD2. Germline assignment: CDR1 PRHDT and CDR2 FYEKMQ (reference sequence). The CDR3 extends over 14 amino acids. The junction had 4 bases not matched to a gene; V was cut back by 4 bases and J by 7 bases. Looking up the rest from reference TRBV13 and TRBJ2-7 gives the full variable domain: AAGVIQSPRHLIKEKRETATLKCYPIPRHDTVYWYQQGPGQDPQFLISFYEKMQSDKGSIPDRFSAQQFSDYHSELNMSSLELGDSALYFCASSSGLAGKEQYFGPGTRLTVT.

This clonotype was seen at least ten times. The chain employs TRBV7-2 and TRBJ1-4; no firm D call. The CDR3 is 14 amino acids. Germline V gene data show CDR1 as SGHTA and CDR2 as FQGNSA. V was shortened by 6 bases and J by 7 bases, with 15 bases between the two germline ends. CDR3 DNA: TGTGCCAGCAGGGAAAGTGGGGTCGCTGAAAAACTGTTTTTT. It yields the protein CASRESGVAEKLFF.